The 17 T cell receptor beta chains below come from one sample, sequenced in a study of CD8 T cells in ankylosing spondylitis (dated by TCRdb to 2017 to 2019). Libraries came from 5' RACE. These reads were obtained on an Illumina HiSeq 2500. TCRdb reworked the public reads: Q25 trimming with fastp, MiXCR clone assembly, productive beta chains retained. Each entry merges the rows of one CDR3 protein and shows their most common DNA and genes. This sample lists a few hundred thousand distinct CDR3 sequences; 20% were detected once. 7.5% to 9% of the sample goes to the ten largest clones. The sample taken for sequencing was blood, either unsorted or a sorted T cell fraction (not recorded which). These receptor sequences come from a male donor with ankylosing spondylitis or in good health (not recorded which).

The chain has TRBV20-1 and TRBJ1-5, with D possibly being TRBD1 (5 bases). The CDR3 spans 15 residues. Germline CDR1 is DFQATT and CDR2 is SNEGSKA (reference sequence). V was clipped by 0 bases and J by 0 bases, with 9 bases between them. In DNA, the CDR3 is TGCAGTGCTAGAGACAGGGTACTTAGCAATCAGCCCCAGCATTTT. This codes for CSARDRVLSNQPQHF.

V is TRBV6-4 and J is TRBJ2-1; D unclear. Per germline, CDR1 MRHNA and CDR2 SNTAGT. The CDR3 covers 16 residues. The V end lost 3 bases, the J end lost 7 bases, and 19 bases lay between the germline ends. The DNA for the CDR3 is TGTGCCAGCAGTGAGGCCGGTCTCTCCCAAGGGAATGAGCAGTTCTTC. Its translation: CASSEAGLSQGNEQFF.

Only a few counts were recorded for this clonotype. The chain uses TRBV29-1 and TRBJ2-3, with a weak D call TRBD1 (6 bases). Trimming left V 6 bases short and J 4 bases short, with 20 bases between. The germline V gene has CDR1 SQVTM and CDR2 ANQGSEA. The CDR3 extends over 15 amino acids. CDR3 protein: CSVASGTLMPDTQYF. The CDR3 nucleotides are TGCAGCGTCGCCTCCGGGACATTGATGCCAGATACGCAGTATTTT.

Only a few counts were recorded for this clonotype. The chain recombines TRBV4-2 with TRBJ2-5; 7 bases line up with TRBD2. The CDR3 runs 16 residues. Germline trimming cut 0 bases from V and 1 base from J; bases unmatched to any gene: 5. Germline CDR1 LGHNA, CDR2 YNFKEQ. The CDR3 loop is CASSQEGAGVQETQYF. DNA of the CDR3: TGTGCCAGCAGCCAAGAAGGGGCGGGAGTCCAAGAGACCCAGTACTTC.

The chain joins TRBV29-1 to TRBJ2-2; 7 positions agree with TRBD1. Germline V CDR1 and CDR2: SQVTM, ANQGSEA. Germline trimming cut 5 bases from V and 2 bases from J; bases unmatched to any gene: 5. This CDR3 has 14 residues. The CDR3 coding sequence is TGCAGCGTTCCGGGACAGCTTAACACCGGGGAGCTGTTTTTT. This codes for CSVPGQLNTGELFF.

The chain has TRBV20-1 and TRBJ2-3; possibly TRBD2 for D (6 bases). The CDR3 is 13 residues long. Per the germline V gene, CDR1 is DFQATT and CDR2 is SNEGSKA (reference sequence). The V end was cut by 1 base, the J end by 4 bases, with 9 bases between. CDR3 region: CSARAGSADTQYF. CDR3 bases: TGCAGTGCTAGAGCCGGGAGTGCAGATACGCAGTATTTT.

Notes on this clonotype: A junction end diverges from the germline sequence, so it may reflect a read error. In nucleotides, the CDR3 is TGTGCCTGCAGCCAAGGCGACTGGGACGGAGGACCCTATGGCTACACCTTC. Protein product: CACSQGDWDGGPYGYTF. The chain is built from TRBV3-1 and TRBJ1-2, with D possibly being TRBD1 (5 bases). Germline V gene sequence: CDR1 LGHDT, CDR2 YNNKEL (reference sequence). The CDR3 has 17 residues.

This clonotype was counted a few times. This rearrangement joins TRBV7-8 to TRBJ2-1; TRBD1 matches 8 bases. CDR3 length: 16 amino acids. Germline V lookup: CDR1 SGHVS, CDR2 FQNEAQ. V dropped 4 bases and J dropped 6; count of bases not matched to a gene: 11. CDR3: CASSSMQGATFNEQFF. CDR3 in DNA: TGTGCCAGCAGCTCCATGCAGGGGGCGACCTTCAATGAGCAGTTCTTC. The variable domain in full, with the rest retrieved from reference TRBV7-8 and TRBJ2-1, is GAGVSQSPRYKVAKRGQDVALRCDPISGHVSLFWYQQALGQGPEFLTYFQNEAQLDKSGLPSDRFFAERPEGSVSTLKIQRTQQEDSAVYLCASSSMQGATFNEQFFGPGTRLTVL.

This clonotype showed up just a few times. This sequence joins TRBV7-8 and TRBJ1-5; 7 bases align to TRBD1. CDR3 length: 17 residues. V dropped 0 bases and J dropped 7; count of bases not matched to a gene: 12. The germline gives CDR1 SGHVS, CDR2 FQNEAQ. CDR3 loop: CASSLAIGTASGQPQHF. CDR3 DNA: TGTGCCAGCAGCTTAGCTATCGGGACAGCCTCGGGCCAGCCCCAGCATTTT.

The gene calls are TRBV9 and TRBJ2-3, with 8 positions matching TRBD1. The V segment lost 4 bases and the J segment 4 bases; nucleotides outside the gene matches: 5. CDR3 size: 14 residues. Germline assignment: CDR1 SGDLS and CDR2 YYNGEE. As DNA, the CDR3 is TGTGCCAGCAGCATCGGACAGGGTGCAGATACGCAGTATTTT. It is translated as CASSIGQGADTQYF.

This chain connects TRBV11-2 to TRBJ1-3; no firm D call. CDR3 length: 15 amino acids. Germline CDR1 and CDR2: SGHAT and FQNNGV. The germline V and J ends were trimmed by 5 bases and 2 bases, with 13 bases remaining between them. Here the CDR3 reads CASSLSETTGNTIYF. The CDR3 coding sequence is TGTGCCAGCAGCCTCTCAGAGACTACTGGAAACACCATATATTTT.

In this sample, this clonotype turned up a few times. The rearrangement links TRBV7-7 to TRBJ2-1; 11 positions match TRBD2. CDR1 is SSHAT, CDR2 FNYEAQ, per germline (reference sequence). V dropped 1 base and J dropped 4; count of bases not matched to a gene: 3. The CDR3 sequence is 16 residues long. The CDR3 DNA follows: TGTGCCAGCAGCTTAGGGGGACTAGCGGCATACAATGAGCAGTTCTTC. Amino acids: CASSLGGLAAYNEQFF.

This clonotype was counted only a few times. The chain employs TRBV20-1 and TRBJ1-6; 8 nucleotides match TRBD1. Trimming at V came to 6 bases and at J to 4 bases, leaving 2 bases not matched to a gene. This CDR3 has 13 amino acids. Per germline, CDR1 DFQATT and CDR2 SNEGSKA (reference sequence). CDR3 amino acids: CSARGPYNSPLHF. The CDR3 DNA is TGCAGTGCCAGGGGGCCGTATAATTCACCCCTCCACTTT.

The chain combines TRBV12-3 or TRBV12-4 with TRBJ1-5, with TRBD1 identical over 8 bases. The CDR3 covers 15 residues. Trimming removed 3 bases from V and 4 bases from J; junction bases left unmatched: 5. The CDR3 spells CASSLTGADNQPQHF. The CDR3 DNA reads as TGTGCCAGCAGTTTGACAGGGGCCGATAATCAGCCCCAGCATTTT.

The chain recombines TRBV27 with TRBJ1-4; possibly TRBD1 for D (5 bases). The ends were cut back, 1 base at V and 0 bases at J, with 6 bases in the middle. This CDR3 is 15 amino acids long. Looked up from germline, CDR1 is MNHEY and CDR2 is SMNVEV (reference sequence). As DNA, the CDR3 is TGTGCCAGCAGTTTATGGGGCCCAACTAATGAAAAACTGTTTTTT. Translating it yields CASSLWGPTNEKLFF.

This clonotype has more than one count but fewer than ten. This rearrangement joins TRBV12-3 or TRBV12-4 to TRBJ1-4; 7 bases line up with TRBD1. The V segment lost 2 bases and the J segment 8 bases; nucleotides outside the gene matches: 8. The CDR3 loop spans 15 amino acids. DNA for the CDR3: TGTGCCAGCAGTTTACAACAGGGGAGAGGGGAAAAACTGTTTTTT. Protein: CASSLQQGRGEKLFF.

This clonotype was seen more than once but under ten times. The chain is built from TRBV5-1 and TRBJ2-5, with a tentative D call TRBD2 (5 bases). The CDR3 has 16 amino acids. Germline CDR1 reads SGHRS; CDR2 reads YFSETQ. The V and J ends lost 0 bases and 5 bases respectively, with 17 bases between them. In DNA, the CDR3 is TGCGCCAGCAGCTTGGAACCCGGGTCGGGGTTGGAGACCCAGTACTTC. It translates to CASSLEPGSGLETQYF.